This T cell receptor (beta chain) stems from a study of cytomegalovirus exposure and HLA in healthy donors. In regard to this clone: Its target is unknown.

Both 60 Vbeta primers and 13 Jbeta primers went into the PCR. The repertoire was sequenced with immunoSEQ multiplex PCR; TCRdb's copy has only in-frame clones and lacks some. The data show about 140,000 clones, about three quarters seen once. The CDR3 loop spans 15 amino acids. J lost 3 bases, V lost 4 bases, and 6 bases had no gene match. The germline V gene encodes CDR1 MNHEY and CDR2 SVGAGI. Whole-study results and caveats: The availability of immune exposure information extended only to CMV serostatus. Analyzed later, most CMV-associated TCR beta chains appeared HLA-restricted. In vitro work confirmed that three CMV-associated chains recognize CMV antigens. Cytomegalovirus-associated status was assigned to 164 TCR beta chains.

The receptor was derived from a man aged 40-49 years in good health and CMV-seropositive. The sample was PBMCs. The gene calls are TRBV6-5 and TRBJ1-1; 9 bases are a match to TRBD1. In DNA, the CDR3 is TGTGCCAGCAGTTCCTACGGGACAGGGTACACTGAAGCTTTCTTT. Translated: CASSSYGTGYTEAFF.